Listed below are T cell receptor beta chains from one sample, sequenced in a study of vaccination effects on CD4 cells after COVID-19. The protocol was immunoSEQ multiplex PCR, while the TCRdb copy is restricted to in-frame clones and leaves out a portion. Of about 66,000 clones listed, about 80% are singletons. Their antigens are not known. The specimen was CD4+ T cells from PBMCs cultured with HCoV-OC43 spike peptides, collected after COVID-19 vaccination. All receptors derive from a human donor who received a COVID-19 vaccine. Each CDR3 is given with its conserved first and last residue. A D gene is named only where the DNA matches it firmly. The size entry is marked missing in some rows and otherwise reads once, few, many or a size class.

abundance | j_gene | v_gene | d_gene | CDR3nt | CDR3aa
NA | TRBJ1-2 | TRBV5-1 | TRBD1 | TGCGCCAGCAGCTTGGCAGGGGGCGCGGACTATGGCTACACCTTC | CASSLAGGADYGYTF
NA | TRBJ2-5 | TRBV5-7 | NA | TGTGCCAGCAGCCCGGAGGTCAGGGACCAAGAGACCCAGTACTTC | CASSPEVRDQETQYF
NA | TRBJ1-2 | TRBV5-6 | NA | TGTGCCAGCAGCTTGGGGCAGGGGCTGGTGGGTGGCTACACCTTC | CASSLGQGLVGGYTF
NA | TRBJ1-2 | TRBV6-5 | NA | TGTGCCAGCACCCGCGGGAACCCCCACTATGGCTACACCTTC | CASTRGNPHYGYTF
NA | TRBJ2-2 | TRBV28 | TRBD2 | TGTGCCAGCAGTTTAGCGGGGGGGCATGTCACCGGGGAGCTGTTTTTT | CASSLAGGHVTGELFF
NA | TRBJ1-4 | TRBV6-1 | NA | TGTGCCAGCAGTGAAGCGAGTACAGCCCGTAAGCTTAATGAAAAACTGTTTTTT | CASSEASTARKLNEKLFF
NA | TRBJ2-3 | TRBV5-1 | NA | TGCGCCAGCAGCTCCCCAGAGAACTCGTACACAGATACGCAGTATTTT | CASSSPENSYTDTQYF
NA | TRBJ2-3 | TRBV9 | NA | TGTGCCAGCAGCGTAGTCGAGAGTCGCACAGATACGCAGTATTTT | CASSVVESRTDTQYF
few | TRBJ1-6 | TRBV6-5 | NA | TGTGCCAGCAGAAACAGGGCGTCCGTCGATTCACCCCTCCACTTT | CASRNRASVDSPLHF
NA | TRBJ2-3 | TRBV5-1 | TRBD1 | TGCGCCAGCAGCTTCGGACAGGGCCCAGATACGCAGTATTTT | CASSFGQGPDTQYF
NA | TRBJ1-1 | TRBV19 | NA | TGTGCCAGTAGTGACCGGGCCGGGACTGAAGCTTTCTTT | CASSDRAGTEAFF
NA | TRBJ1-1 | TRBV29-1 | TRBD1 | TGCAGCGCCAAACTAACAGGGGGTACTGAAGCTTTCTTT | CSAKLTGGTEAFF
NA | TRBJ1-4 | TRBV5-1 | NA | TGCGCCAGCAGCTTCGGGACTAATGAAAAACTGTTTTTT | CASSFGTNEKLFF
NA | TRBJ1-2 | TRBV19 | NA | TGTGCCAGTAGTATGAAATTGGACACCAACTACTATGGCTACACCTTC | CASSMKLDTNYYGYTF
NA | TRBJ2-5 | TRBV7-8 | TRBD2 | TGTGCCAGCAGCTTACGGACTAGCGGGGGGGAAGAGACCCAGTACTTC | CASSLRTSGGEETQYF
NA | TRBJ2-2 | TRBV5-1 | NA | TGCGCCAGCAGCTTGGGGACAGGACTAGTTGGGAACACCGGGGAGCTGTTTTTT | CASSLGTGLVGNTGELFF
NA | TRBJ2-3 | TRBV5-1 | TRBD1 | TGCGCCAGCAGCTTGGCTCCCGCAGGGGGCGGAGATACGCAGTATTTT | CASSLAPAGGGDTQYF
NA | TRBJ1-1 | TRBV27 | NA | TGTGCCAGTAGGGGGAGAATGAACACTGAAGCTTTCTTT | CASRGRMNTEAFF
NA | TRBJ1-1 | TRBV20-1 | NA | TGCAGTGCTAGTTCGGGGTTAGGCACTGAAGCTTTCTTT | CSASSGLGTEAFF
NA | TRBJ1-2 | TRBV3-1/TRBV3-2 | TRBD1 | TGTGCCAGCAGCCAAGTAACAGGGGGCATCTACACCTTC | CASSQVTGGIYTF
NA | TRBJ1-4 | TRBV5-1 | NA | TGCGCCAGCGGGGGCGGTGCAACTAATGAAAAACTGTTTTTT | CASGGGATNEKLFF
NA | TRBJ1-3 | TRBV7-6 | NA | TGTGCCAGCAGCCCAACCGCTCCCACCCTCGGAAACACCATATATTTT | CASSPTAPTLGNTIYF
NA | TRBJ1-5 | TRBV19 | NA | TGTGCCAGTAGTAGTTTAGGGTCCACAAGCAATCAGCCCCAGCATTTT | CASSSLGSTSNQPQHF
NA | TRBJ1-2 | TRBV14 | NA | TGTGCCAGCAGCCAAGTCGTGTCAGCTTCTACGTATGGCTACACCTTC | CASSQVVSASTYGYTF
NA | TRBJ1-1 | TRBV7-9 | NA | TGTGCCAGCAGCCCCCAAAACGGCCGTGAAGCTTTCTTT | CASSPQNGREAFF
NA | TRBJ2-1 | TRBV6-5 | TRBD2 | TGTGCCAGCAGTTCGCAACTAGCGGGGGGGCAGGGTCGGCAGTTCTTC | CASSSQLAGGQGRQFF
NA | TRBJ1-1 | TRBV2 | NA | TGTGCCAGCAGTGAAGTGACGGTGAACACTGAAGCTTTCTTT | CASSEVTVNTEAFF
NA | TRBJ2-5 | TRBV3-1/TRBV3-2 | NA | TGTGCCAGCAGCCAAGCGTTGGGCTTAGGGAGAGAAGAGACCCAGTACTTC | CASSQALGLGREETQYF
NA | TRBJ1-2 | TRBV2 | TRBD1 | TGTGCCAGCAGGCAGGGGGCGGATGGCTACACCTTC | CASRQGADGYTF
NA | TRBJ1-5 | TRBV2 | NA | TGTGCCAGCAGAGGAACAGGCTTCTCAGGGGTTTTTCCCCAGCATTTT | CASRGTGFSGVFPQHF
NA | TRBJ1-5 | TRBV7-2 | NA | TGTGCCAGCAGCAAAGACTTGGGACAGCCCCAGCATTTT | CASSKDLGQPQHF
NA | TRBJ1-1 | TRBV29-1 | NA | TGCAGCGTTGGCAGCATTTCTGGGGATGAAGCTTTCTTT | CSVGSISGDEAFF
NA | TRBJ1-4 | TRBV19 | NA | TGTGCCAGTAGTATAGTGCGGCCTGCAACTAATGAAAAACTGTTTTTT | CASSIVRPATNEKLFF
once | TRBJ2-5 | TRBV5-4 | NA | TGTGCCAGCAGCCGCACAGTGTACCAAGAGACCCAGTACTTC | CASSRTVYQETQYF
NA | TRBJ1-3 | TRBV6-1 | NA | TGTGCCAGCAGTGATGGGGGTTCTGGAAACACCATATATTTT | CASSDGGSGNTIYF
NA | TRBJ1-1 | TRBV5-4 | NA | TGTGCCAGCGTACCCGGGGGGCAGGGAAGGAGGGCTTTCTTT | CASVPGGQGRRAFF
NA | TRBJ2-5 | TRBV7-3 | NA | TGTGCCAGCAGCTTAATCCCGCAAGAGACCCAGTACTTC | CASSLIPQETQYF
NA | TRBJ2-1 | TRBV7-2 | TRBD2 | TGTGCCAACCTAGCGGGGGGAGCCTACAATGAGCAGTTCTTC | CANLAGGAYNEQFF
NA | TRBJ2-5 | TRBV5-8 | NA | TGTGCCAGCAGACCCCGTAGTGAAGAGACCCAGTACTTC | CASRPRSEETQYF
NA | TRBJ2-2 | TRBV6-4 | TRBD2 | TGTGCCAGCAGTAAGGAGCGGGGGGCGAACACCGGGGAGCTGTTTTTT | CASSKERGANTGELFF
NA | TRBJ1-3 | TRBV19 | NA | TGTGCCAGTAGTATGCTCTCTGGAAACACCATATATTTT | CASSMLSGNTIYF
few | TRBJ1-3 | TRBV18 | NA | TGTGCCAGCTCACTAACAGGAACCTCTGGAAACACCATATATTTT | CASSLTGTSGNTIYF
NA | TRBJ1-2 | TRBV6-5 | NA | TGTGCCAGCAGTTACGGGTCGGGCAGGGGCCGGGGTGGCTACACCTTC | CASSYGSGRGRGGYTF
few | TRBJ2-2 | TRBV18 | NA | TGTGCCAGCTCACCCCTCAACAGCGGGGAGCTGTTTTTT | CASSPLNSGELFF
NA | TRBJ1-5 | TRBV18 | NA | TGTGCCAGCTCACGGGACTCAGGCAATCAGCCCCAGCATTTT | CASSRDSGNQPQHF
few | TRBJ2-1 | TRBV29-1 | TRBD2 | TGCAGCGTCGCAATGAGCGGGGCCAGCAATGAGCAGTTCTTC | CSVAMSGASNEQFF
NA | TRBJ2-6 | TRBV2 | NA | TGTGCCAGCAGTGAGTCTGCAGGGGTCTCGGGCCCCTACTCTGGGGCCAACGTCCTGACTTTC | CASSESAGVSGPYSGANVLTF
NA | TRBJ1-1 | TRBV15 | NA | TGTGCCACCAGCAGAGCACACCTGAGGGGGGACACTGAAGCTTTCTTT | CATSRAHLRGDTEAFF
NA | TRBJ2-3 | TRBV11-3 | NA | TGTGCCAGCAGCTCGCAGGGGATGAATACGCAGTATTTT | CASSSQGMNTQYF
NA | TRBJ2-5 | TRBV27 | NA | TGTGCCAGCAGTCACCGGACAGGCCAGGGGGGGGAGACCCAGTACTTC | CASSHRTGQGGETQYF
NA | TRBJ1-2 | TRBV19 | NA | TGTGCCAGTAGTATAATTGTTACAACAGGGGGCTACACCTTC | CASSIIVTTGGYTF
NA | TRBJ2-1 | TRBV5-6 | NA | TGTGCCAGCAGCCGTGACGCGGAACTACACAATGAGCAGTTCTTC | CASSRDAELHNEQFF
NA | TRBJ1-6 | TRBV25-1 | NA | TGTGCCAGCAGTGAAACAGGGAGTTCACCCCTCCACTTT | CASSETGSSPLHF